These T cell receptor beta chains were read from a single sample in a study of follicular helper T cells after annual influenza vaccination. Sequencing used immunoSEQ multiplex PCR; TCRdb keeps in-frame clones, though not all of them. The data contain approximately 2,100 clones, around 87% of them singletons. Sequenced here: CXCR5- memory CD4+ T cells sorted from blood, sampled on the day of influenza vaccination. The receptors shown here come from an adult who received the influenza vaccine. CDR3s include the opening cysteine and the closing phenylalanine or tryptophan. D genes are given only for firm matches. Part of the rows lack a size; the others show once, few, many or a class for expanded clones.

clone_size	d_call	v_call	j_call	cdr3_aa	cdr3_nt
.	.	TRBV29-1	TRBJ2-7	CSVAITNYEQYF	TGCAGCGTTGCCATTACCAACTACGAGCAGTACTTC
.	.	TRBV28	TRBJ1-4	CASSLHSLLEKLFF	TGTGCCAGCAGTTTGCACAGTCTACTTGAAAAACTGTTTTTT
.	.	TRBV7-5	TRBJ2-7	CARSRRRPYEQYF	TGTGCCAGAAGCCGTCGGAGACCCTACGAGCAGTACTTC
.	.	TRBV19	TRBJ2-1	CASRESAYNEQFF	TGTGCCAGCCGGGAGTCCGCCTACAATGAGCAGTTCTTC
.	.	TRBV6-6	TRBJ1-5	CASSYGEDQPQHF	TGTGCCAGCAGTTACGGCGAGGATCAGCCCCAGCATTTT
.	TRBD2	TRBV10-2	TRBJ2-3	CASRTAGEDTQYF	TGCGCCAGCAGGACAGCGGGGGAAGATACGCAGTATTTT
.	TRBD2	TRBV9	TRBJ2-3	CASSESGTSTDTQYF	TGTGCCAGCAGCGAGAGCGGGACTAGCACAGATACGCAGTATTTT
.	TRBD1	TRBV7-9	TRBJ2-5	CASSLGQGEETQYF	TGTGCCAGCAGCTTAGGACAGGGGGAAGAGACCCAGTACTTC
.	.	TRBV2	TRBJ1-5	CASRIGQINQPQHF	TGTGCCAGCAGAATCGGACAGATCAATCAGCCCCAGCATTTT
.	.	TRBV15	TRBJ2-6	CATSRLQGSGANVLTF	TGTGCCACCAGCAGATTACAGGGTTCTGGGGCCAACGTCCTGACTTTC
.	.	TRBV6-5	TRBJ2-5	CASSPGGIQETQYF	TGTGCCAGCAGTCCCGGGGGTATTCAAGAGACCCAGTACTTC
.	.	TRBV5-1	TRBJ2-1	CASSAGDPYNEQFF	TGCGCCAGCAGTGCAGGGGACCCCTACAATGAGCAGTTCTTC
once	.	TRBV7-2	TRBJ1-6	CASSPQAYGRGSPLHF	TGTGCCAGCAGCCCCCAAGCGTATGGAAGAGGGTCACCCCTCCACTTT
once	TRBD1	TRBV5-1	TRBJ1-4	CASSSGTGTNEKLFF	TGCGCCAGCAGCTCGGGGACAGGAACTAATGAAAAACTGTTTTTT
.	TRBD2	TRBV5-1	TRBJ2-5	CASSPGTSGRETQYF	TGCGCCAGCAGCCCGGGGACTAGCGGGCGGGAGACCCAGTACTTC
.	.	TRBV15	TRBJ2-6	CATSRGGGANVLTF	TGTGCCACCAGCAGAGGCGGAGGGGCCAACGTCCTGACTTTC
.	.	TRBV5-1	TRBJ1-1	CASSYRAPGTLLNTEAFF	TGCGCCAGCAGTTATAGGGCCCCGGGAACTCTCTTGAACACTGAAGCTTTCTTT
few	.	TRBV5-1	TRBJ1-6	CASRPGSGTIRSPLHF	TGCGCCAGCCGCCCCGGGTCCGGGACCATACGTTCACCCCTCCACTTT
.	.	TRBV7-9	TRBJ1-1	CASGNTEAFF	TGTGCCAGCGGGAACACTGAAGCTTTCTTT
.	.	TRBV5-1	TRBJ1-6	CASSLEDPRVNSPLHF	TGCGCCAGCAGCTTGGAAGACCCAAGGGTAAATTCACCCCTCCACTTT
.	TRBD2	TRBV4-1	TRBJ2-1	CASSQLGLAGGKVYNEQFF	TGCGCCAGCAGCCAACTCGGACTAGCGGGGGGGAAGGTGTACAATGAGCAGTTCTTC
.	.	TRBV6-1	TRBJ1-5	CASSEDGVSNQPQHF	TGTGCCAGCAGTGAAGATGGCGTCTCGAATCAGCCCCAGCATTTT
.	.	TRBV9	TRBJ2-3	CASSVDGGQDTQYF	TGTGCCAGCAGCGTAGATGGGGGGCAAGATACGCAGTATTTT
.	TRBD1	TRBV11-2	TRBJ1-1	CASSLQGVSTEAFF	TGTGCCAGCAGCTTGCAGGGGGTGAGCACTGAAGCTTTCTTT
.	.	TRBV28	TRBJ2-5	CASSLAQETQYF	TGTGCCAGCAGTTTGGCCCAAGAGACCCAGTACTTC
.	TRBD2	TRBV5-1	TRBJ2-7	CASSPGLAVFSYEQYF	TGCGCCAGCAGCCCGGGACTAGCGGTTTTCTCCTACGAGCAGTACTTC
.	TRBD2	TRBV5-6	TRBJ2-1	CASSLGSGGPLEQFF	TGTGCCAGCAGCTTGGGTAGCGGGGGACCCCTTGAGCAGTTCTTC
.	TRBD1	TRBV4-1	TRBJ1-5	CASSPTGEGNNQPQHF	TGCGCCAGCAGCCCGACAGGGGAAGGAAATAATCAGCCCCAGCATTTT
once	.	TRBV28	TRBJ1-5	CASSPPQRFSNQPQHF	TGTGCCAGCAGTCCCCCCCAGAGGTTCAGCAATCAGCCCCAGCATTTT
.	.	TRBV28	TRBJ1-3	CASSFGGRVGNTIYF	TGTGCCAGCAGTTTCGGGGGGCGGGTCGGAAACACCATATATTTT
once	TRBD1	TRBV5-1	TRBJ1-6	CASSLRTGGPSSYNSPLHF	TGCGCCAGCAGCTTGCGGACAGGGGGCCCAAGCTCCTATAATTCACCCCTCCACTTT
.	TRBD1	TRBV5-1	TRBJ2-5	CASSSTGGVQETQYF	TGCGCCAGCAGCAGTACAGGGGGCGTCCAAGAGACCCAGTACTTC
.	.	TRBV21-1	TRBJ1-5	CASSKGRGGTSNQPQHF	TGCGCCAGCAGCAAAGGGAGAGGGGGGACAAGCAATCAGCCCCAGCATTTT
.	.	TRBV6-1	TRBJ2-7	CASTAWGYEQYF	TGTGCCAGCACCGCCTGGGGGTACGAGCAGTACTTC
.	.	TRBV28	TRBJ1-4	CASSLDEKLFF	TGTGCCAGCAGTTTAGATGAAAAACTGTTTTTT
.	.	TRBV5-6	TRBJ1-4	CASSFYNEKLFF	TGTGCCAGCAGCTTTTACAATGAAAAACTGTTTTTT
once	TRBD2	TRBV7-2	TRBJ2-5	CASSLVLSGGGETQYF	TGTGCCAGCAGCTTAGTCCTAAGCGGGGGCGGAGAGACCCAGTACTTC
.	.	TRBV12-1	TRBJ1-3	CASSFLDKRNRWNTIYF	TGTGCCAGCAGCTTTCTGGACAAAAGAAACCGATGGAACACCATATATTTT
once	TRBD1	TRBV4-3	TRBJ2-1	CASSQASGQSSYNEQFF	TGCGCCAGCAGCCAAGCTTCGGGACAGAGCTCCTACAATGAGCAGTTCTTC
.	TRBD2	TRBV11-3	TRBJ2-3	CASSLGQWPSGSTDTQYF	TGTGCCAGCAGCTTAGGCCAGTGGCCTAGCGGGAGCACAGATACGCAGTATTTT
.	TRBD1	TRBV7-1	TRBJ1-2	CASSLRQGARGPWPGYTF	TGTGCCAGCAGCTTAAGGCAGGGGGCGCGAGGGCCGTGGCCTGGCTACACCTTC
.	.	TRBV28	TRBJ1-2	CASSSKQSWGYTF	TGTGCCAGCAGTTCCAAACAGAGCTGGGGCTACACCTTC
.	.	TRBV15	TRBJ2-2	CATHGPGVLNTGELFF	TGTGCCACCCATGGCCCTGGGGTCTTGAACACCGGGGAGCTGTTTTTT
.	.	TRBV11-2	TRBJ1-4	CASSPYQGGNEKLFF	TGTGCCAGCAGTCCCTATCAGGGAGGAAATGAAAAACTGTTTTTT
once	.	TRBV28	TRBJ2-2	CASSLRTGGGTGELFF	TGTGCCAGCAGTTTACGAACAGGCGGCGGCACCGGGGAGCTGTTTTTT
.	.	TRBV9	TRBJ1-3	CASSVDLSSGNTIYF	TGTGCCAGCAGCGTAGATCTGTCTTCCGGAAACACCATATATTTT
.	TRBD2	TRBV7-2	TRBJ2-7	CASSSSGGNYEQYF	TGTGCCAGCAGCTCTAGCGGCGGTAACTACGAGCAGTACTTC
.	TRBD1	TRBV7-9	TRBJ2-7	CASSPSDRGTDF	TGTGCCAGCAGCCCGTCCGACAGGGGCACCGACTTC
.	TRBD2	TRBV6-4	TRBJ2-1	CASSDWTSGGNEQFF	TGTGCCAGCAGTGACTGGACTAGCGGGGGGAATGAGCAGTTCTTC
once	.	TRBV6-5	TRBJ2-3	CASSYGPQGTDTQYF	TGTGCCAGCAGTTACGGTCCTCAGGGCACAGATACGCAGTATTTT
.	.	TRBV4-2	TRBJ2-2	CASSQAFVTNTGELFF	TGTGCCAGCAGCCAAGCATTCGTTACGAACACCGGGGAGCTGTTTTTT
few	.	TRBV6-1	TRBJ1-5	CASMKYSNQPQHF	TGTGCCAGCATGAAATATAGCAATCAGCCCCAGCATTTT
few	.	TRBV11-2	TRBJ2-5	CASTPQGDGDQYF	TGTGCCAGCACCCCCCAAGGGGACGGGGATCAGTACTTC